The sample holds one count of the clone carrying this T cell receptor (beta chain). The sample comes from a study of blood T cell repertoires in COVID-19. Study as a whole: COVID-19 samples from acute and convalescent phases originated in the United States, Italy and Spain. PBMCs, B-cell-depleted T cells, or T cells were the source of the cDNA or gDNA that made up the material.

In the original processing: It was from reference gene primer amplification that nucleated cell counts were estimated. Only in-frame clones appear in the TCRdb table, and some are missing; sequencing was by immunoSEQ multiplex PCR. D and trimming come from the DNA, and the V and J calls and clone size come from that table. The sample lists fewer than 300,000 clones; about three quarters were seen once. V lost 5 bases and J lost 3; bases outside the gene matches: 4. The germline CDR1 and CDR2 sequences are ENHRY and SYGVKD. The CDR3 consists of 14 residues. This chain links TRBV10-3 with TRBJ2-7, with TRBD1 matching over 10 bases. The sequenced sample consisted of peripheral blood. The source of this sequence is an elderly woman with acute or convalescent COVID-19. The CDR3 here is CAISPGQGFYEQYF. CDR3 DNA: TGTGCCATCAGTCCGGGACAGGGGTTCTACGAGCAGTACTTC.